These T cell receptor beta chains were read from a single sample in a study of human T cells and chemical hapten exposure. MiXCR was run by TCRdb on the RACE reads, yielding one entry per CDR3 protein. The table includes approximately 400,000 distinct CDR3 sequences, approximately 4.4% detected once. The specimen was whole blood, collected in connection with sensitization to the hapten diphenylcyclopropenone (DPC). The origin of the receptors is a woman aged 45-60 years with alopecia areata. Some clones in this sample may be carry-over from other donors' samples. Each CDR3 is given with its conserved first and last residue. Each record gives: clone size, J gene, D gene, V gene, CDR3 protein, CDR3 DNA. A D gene is named only where the DNA matches it firmly. Where a row states a size, it is once, few, many or the class of an expanded clone; other rows omit it.

abundance: many; j_gene: TRBJ2-7; d_gene: TRBD1; v_gene: TRBV29-1; CDR3aa: CSVFGQGDEQYF; CDR3nt: TGCAGCGTTTTTGGACAGGGGGACGAGCAGTACTTC
abundance: many; j_gene: TRBJ1-3; d_gene: -; v_gene: TRBV29-1; CDR3aa: CSVGSLIGEGNTIYF; CDR3nt: TGCAGCGTTGGGTCTCTTATAGGGGAGGGAAACACCATATATTTT
abundance: -; j_gene: TRBJ2-5; d_gene: -; v_gene: TRBV28; CDR3aa: CASSSLRVETQYF; CDR3nt: TGTGCCAGCAGTTCCCTGCGGGTAGAGACCCAGTACTTC
abundance: -; j_gene: TRBJ1-1; d_gene: -; v_gene: TRBV6-2/TRBV6-3; CDR3aa: CASSYELRNTEAFF; CDR3nt: TGTGCCAGCAGTTACGAGCTGAGGAACACTGAAGCTTTCTTT
abundance: many; j_gene: TRBJ2-3; d_gene: -; v_gene: TRBV9; CDR3aa: CASSVRGRTDTQYF; CDR3nt: TGTGCCAGCAGCGTAAGGGGTCGCACAGATACGCAGTATTTT
abundance: many; j_gene: TRBJ2-1; d_gene: -; v_gene: TRBV12-3/TRBV12-4; CDR3aa: CASTFSRGPGDNEQFF; CDR3nt: TGTGCCAGCACCTTTAGTAGGGGCCCTGGGGACAATGAGCAGTTCTTC
abundance: many; j_gene: TRBJ2-7; d_gene: -; v_gene: TRBV9; CDR3aa: CASSEGGPLYEQYF; CDR3nt: TGTGCCAGCAGCGAAGGGGGACCGCTCTACGAGCAGTACTTC
abundance: many; j_gene: TRBJ1-5; d_gene: TRBD1; v_gene: TRBV5-1; CDR3aa: CADQGVCGQPQHF; CDR3nt: TGCGCCGACCAGGGGGTCTGCGGTCAGCCCCAGCATTTT
abundance: many; j_gene: TRBJ1-6; d_gene: -; v_gene: TRBV5-1; CDR3aa: CASGEQVGNSPLHF; CDR3nt: TGCGCCAGCGGTGAACAGGTGGGAAATTCACCCCTCCACTTT
abundance: few; j_gene: TRBJ1-3; d_gene: -; v_gene: TRBV5-6; CDR3aa: CASSLGPNTIYF; CDR3nt: TGTGCCAGCAGCTTGGGGCCAAACACCATATATTTT
abundance: -; j_gene: TRBJ2-7; d_gene: -; v_gene: TRBV5-1; CDR3aa: CASSLTAGIYEQYF; CDR3nt: TGCGCCAGCAGCTTGACGGCAGGGATTTACGAGCAGTACTTC
abundance: few; j_gene: TRBJ1-5; d_gene: -; v_gene: TRBV19; CDR3aa: CASTPRFFRADQPQHF; CDR3nt: TGTGCCAGTACCCCGCGGTTTTTCAGGGCTGATCAGCCCCAGCATTTT
abundance: many; j_gene: TRBJ2-3; d_gene: TRBD1; v_gene: TRBV27; CDR3aa: CASRRTGGVDTQYF; CDR3nt: TGTGCCAGCAGAAGGACAGGGGGCGTAGATACGCAGTATTTT
abundance: few; j_gene: TRBJ2-7; d_gene: -; v_gene: TRBV6-1; CDR3aa: CASSERGDSYEQYF; CDR3nt: TGTGCCAGCAGTGAAAGGGGGGACTCCTACGAGCAGTACTTC
abundance: many; j_gene: TRBJ2-3; d_gene: TRBD1; v_gene: TRBV4-2; CDR3aa: CASGDSYFTDTQYF; CDR3nt: TGTGCCAGCGGGGACAGTTACTTCACAGATACGCAGTATTTT
abundance: few; j_gene: TRBJ2-7; d_gene: -; v_gene: TRBV7-9; CDR3aa: CASSLEDYHSYEQYF; CDR3nt: TGTGCCAGCAGCTTAGAGGACTACCACTCCTACGAGCAGTACTTC
abundance: -; j_gene: TRBJ1-1; d_gene: -; v_gene: TRBV6-5; CDR3aa: CASSFQGNEAFF; CDR3nt: TGTGCCAGCAGCTTCCAGGGCAATGAAGCTTTCTTT
abundance: few; j_gene: TRBJ1-1; d_gene: TRBD1; v_gene: TRBV7-2; CDR3aa: CASSSTWTGGTEAFF; CDR3nt: TGTGCCAGCAGCTCGACTTGGACAGGGGGCACTGAAGCTTTCTTT
abundance: -; j_gene: TRBJ2-7; d_gene: -; v_gene: TRBV6-2/TRBV6-3; CDR3aa: CASSPSGGVNIEQYF; CDR3nt: TGTGCCAGCAGCCCCTCCGGCGGCGTTAATATCGAGCAGTACTTC
abundance: many; j_gene: TRBJ2-3; d_gene: TRBD1; v_gene: TRBV5-1; CDR3aa: CASSSISRGRGTDTQYF; CDR3nt: TGCGCCAGCAGCTCGATTTCTAGGGGGCGCGGCACAGATACGCAGTATTTT
abundance: many; j_gene: TRBJ2-7; d_gene: -; v_gene: TRBV6-5; CDR3aa: CASSYGGIYEQYF; CDR3nt: TGTGCCAGCAGTTACGGTGGGATTTACGAGCAGTACTTC
abundance: -; j_gene: TRBJ2-1; d_gene: TRBD2; v_gene: TRBV28; CDR3aa: CASSLLGLAGEQFF; CDR3nt: TGTGCCAGCAGTTTATTGGGACTAGCAGGCGAGCAGTTCTTC
abundance: many; j_gene: TRBJ1-2; d_gene: TRBD1; v_gene: TRBV7-9; CDR3aa: CASSLPGQGIRNYGYTF; CDR3nt: TGTGCCAGCAGCTTGCCGGGACAGGGGATCAGGAACTATGGCTACACCTTC
abundance: few; j_gene: TRBJ1-6; d_gene: -; v_gene: TRBV6-5; CDR3aa: CASRMDTRNSPLHF; CDR3nt: TGTGCCAGCAGAATGGACACGAGGAATTCACCCCTCCACTTT
abundance: few; j_gene: TRBJ2-7; d_gene: TRBD2; v_gene: TRBV4-3; CDR3aa: CASSQDRTSGRYEQYF; CDR3nt: TGCGCCAGCAGCCAAGATCGGACTAGCGGGAGGTACGAGCAGTACTTC
abundance: -; j_gene: TRBJ1-4; d_gene: -; v_gene: TRBV15; CDR3aa: CATSRDWAANEKLFF; CDR3nt: TGTGCCACCAGCAGAGATTGGGCGGCTAATGAAAAACTGTTTTTT
abundance: many; j_gene: TRBJ2-7; d_gene: -; v_gene: TRBV27; CDR3aa: CASRSRFTYEQYF; CDR3nt: TGTGCCAGCAGGTCGAGGTTTACCTACGAGCAGTACTTC
abundance: -; j_gene: TRBJ1-1; d_gene: TRBD1; v_gene: TRBV3-1; CDR3aa: CASSFGTGRTEAFF; CDR3nt: TGTGCCAGCAGCTTCGGGACAGGCCGCACTGAAGCTTTCTTT
abundance: -; j_gene: TRBJ2-3; d_gene: -; v_gene: TRBV29-1; CDR3aa: CSAYVGGRTDTQYF; CDR3nt: TGCAGCGCGTACGTCGGGGGGCGGACAGATACGCAGTATTTT
abundance: -; j_gene: TRBJ2-2; d_gene: -; v_gene: TRBV7-9; CDR3aa: CASSLLPGELFF; CDR3nt: TGTGCCAGCAGCTTATTACCGGGGGAGCTGTTTTTT
abundance: many; j_gene: TRBJ1-3; d_gene: -; v_gene: TRBV30; CDR3aa: CAWSVDAGNTIYF; CDR3nt: TGTGCCTGGAGTGTAGATGCGGGAAACACCATATATTTT
abundance: many; j_gene: TRBJ1-6; d_gene: -; v_gene: TRBV13; CDR3aa: CASSQRGSSYNSPLHF; CDR3nt: TGTGCCAGCAGCCAAAGAGGGAGCTCCTATAATTCACCCCTCCACTTT
abundance: few; j_gene: TRBJ2-7; d_gene: -; v_gene: TRBV7-9; CDR3aa: CASSWGSAYEQYF; CDR3nt: TGTGCCAGCAGCTGGGGATCGGCCTACGAGCAGTACTTC
abundance: many; j_gene: TRBJ1-1; d_gene: -; v_gene: TRBV20-1; CDR3aa: CSARLGPEAFF; CDR3nt: TGCAGTGCTAGACTAGGGCCTGAAGCTTTCTTT
abundance: many; j_gene: TRBJ1-5; d_gene: TRBD1; v_gene: TRBV20-1; CDR3aa: CSAGTGYQPQHF; CDR3nt: TGCAGTGCCGGGACAGGGTATCAGCCCCAGCATTTT
abundance: few; j_gene: TRBJ2-2; d_gene: -; v_gene: TRBV11-3; CDR3aa: CASSSSGGSGTGELFF; CDR3nt: TGTGCCAGCAGCTCGTCAGGGGGGAGCGGGACCGGGGAGCTGTTTTTT
abundance: few; j_gene: TRBJ2-7; d_gene: -; v_gene: TRBV10-3; CDR3aa: CAISESRDHYEQYF; CDR3nt: TGTGCCATCAGTGAGTCCAGGGATCACTACGAGCAGTACTTC
abundance: many; j_gene: TRBJ2-7; d_gene: -; v_gene: TRBV12-3/TRBV12-4; CDR3aa: CASSWRLSSNYEQYF; CDR3nt: TGTGCCAGCAGTTGGCGGCTCTCGAGCAACTACGAGCAGTACTTC
abundance: many; j_gene: TRBJ2-3; d_gene: TRBD2; v_gene: TRBV6-6; CDR3aa: CASSYSGLAGGVDTQYF; CDR3nt: TGTGCCAGCAGTTACTCGGGACTAGCGGGAGGAGTAGATACGCAGTATTTT
abundance: few; j_gene: TRBJ2-5; d_gene: TRBD2; v_gene: TRBV2; CDR3aa: CASRGLAGPETQYF; CDR3nt: TGTGCCAGCAGGGGACTAGCGGGCCCAGAGACCCAGTACTTC
abundance: few; j_gene: TRBJ2-2; d_gene: TRBD1; v_gene: TRBV6-6; CDR3aa: CASSYGTGGSNTGELFF; CDR3nt: TGTGCCAGCAGTTACGGGACAGGGGGCTCAAACACCGGGGAGCTGTTTTTT
abundance: many; j_gene: TRBJ1-1; d_gene: -; v_gene: TRBV3-1; CDR3aa: CASSQDAGMNTEAFF; CDR3nt: TGTGCCAGCAGCCAAGATGCAGGGATGAACACTGAAGCTTTCTTT
abundance: many; j_gene: TRBJ2-7; d_gene: -; v_gene: TRBV9; CDR3aa: CASSIRQAANSYEQYF; CDR3nt: TGTGCCAGCAGCATCCGACAGGCCGCGAACTCCTACGAGCAGTACTTC
abundance: few; j_gene: TRBJ2-3; d_gene: -; v_gene: TRBV10-3; CDR3aa: CAITQPGLERDTQYF; CDR3nt: TGTGCCATCACTCAACCGGGACTGGAGAGAGATACGCAGTATTTT
abundance: many; j_gene: TRBJ1-5; d_gene: TRBD1; v_gene: TRBV3-1; CDR3aa: CASSQGDRVDQPQHF; CDR3nt: TGTGCCAGCAGCCAAGGCGACAGGGTCGATCAGCCCCAGCATTTT
abundance: few; j_gene: TRBJ2-1; d_gene: TRBD2; v_gene: TRBV7-9; CDR3aa: CAGRTSGSRNEQFF; CDR3nt: TGTGCCGGTAGGACTAGCGGGAGTAGGAATGAGCAGTTCTTC
abundance: many; j_gene: TRBJ2-1; d_gene: -; v_gene: TRBV7-8; CDR3aa: CASSFDRRLNNEQFF; CDR3nt: TGTGCCAGCAGCTTTGACAGGAGATTGAACAATGAGCAGTTCTTC
abundance: many; j_gene: TRBJ2-1; d_gene: TRBD2; v_gene: TRBV7-2; CDR3aa: CASSLEAGVVNEQFF; CDR3nt: TGTGCCAGCAGCTTAGAAGCGGGAGTAGTCAATGAGCAGTTCTTC
abundance: -; j_gene: TRBJ2-7; d_gene: TRBD2; v_gene: TRBV16; CDR3aa: CASSAGTSGASSYEQYF; CDR3nt: TGTGCCAGCAGTGCCGGGACTAGCGGCGCAAGCTCCTACGAGCAGTACTTC
abundance: few; j_gene: TRBJ2-7; d_gene: -; v_gene: TRBV20-1; CDR3aa: CSARGTPNYEQYF; CDR3nt: TGCAGTGCTAGAGGGACACCGAACTACGAGCAGTACTTC
abundance: many; j_gene: TRBJ2-3; d_gene: TRBD2; v_gene: TRBV7-2; CDR3aa: CASSLMRLAQDTQYF; CDR3nt: TGTGCCAGCAGCTTAATGAGACTAGCGCAAGATACGCAGTATTTT
abundance: few; j_gene: TRBJ2-2; d_gene: TRBD1; v_gene: TRBV4-3; CDR3aa: CASSRAGTGGSMDTGELFF; CDR3nt: TGCGCCAGCAGCCGCGCCGGGACAGGGGGTAGTATGGACACCGGGGAGCTGTTTTTT
abundance: many; j_gene: TRBJ2-2; d_gene: TRBD2; v_gene: TRBV11-2; CDR3aa: CASSPGLAGVTGELFF; CDR3nt: TGTGCCAGCAGCCCGGGACTAGCGGGAGTAACCGGGGAGCTGTTTTTT
abundance: -; j_gene: TRBJ2-3; d_gene: -; v_gene: TRBV24-1; CDR3aa: CATSSPGTTSTDTQYF; CDR3nt: TGTGCCACCAGTTCCCCAGGGACCACTAGCACAGATACGCAGTATTTT
abundance: -; j_gene: TRBJ1-6; d_gene: -; v_gene: TRBV20-1; CDR3aa: CSARDSGSRDSPLHF; CDR3nt: TGCAGTGCTAGAGATAGCGGATCGAGGGATTCACCCCTCCACTTT
abundance: many; j_gene: TRBJ2-1; d_gene: -; v_gene: TRBV30; CDR3aa: CAWSTGNNEQFF; CDR3nt: TGTGCCTGGAGTACGGGGAACAATGAGCAGTTCTTC
abundance: many; j_gene: TRBJ2-3; d_gene: TRBD2; v_gene: TRBV6-2/TRBV6-3; CDR3aa: CASSLTLAGGRTDTQYF; CDR3nt: TGTGCCAGCAGTCTCACCCTAGCGGGCGGGAGAACAGATACGCAGTATTTT
abundance: many; j_gene: TRBJ2-5; d_gene: -; v_gene: TRBV12-5; CDR3aa: CASEAMETQYF; CDR3nt: TGTGCTAGTGAGGCTATGGAGACCCAGTACTTC
abundance: many; j_gene: TRBJ2-4; d_gene: -; v_gene: TRBV28; CDR3aa: CASSFGSVAKNIQYF; CDR3nt: TGTGCCAGCAGTTTCGGATCCGTGGCCAAAAACATTCAGTACTTC
abundance: -; j_gene: TRBJ2-4; d_gene: TRBD1; v_gene: TRBV6-1; CDR3aa: CASSLQGAKGGIQYF; CDR3nt: TGTGCCAGCAGTCTACAGGGGGCGAAGGGAGGCATTCAGTACTTC